This paragraph reports one TCR beta chain. The antigen is not known. The data stem from a study of blood T cells in healthy people across ages. Study-level points and caveats: Among T cells, TCR beta diversity per million cells dropped roughly linearly as age rose.

Primed by a sample-barcoded 5' primer and a J-beta primer mix, a second PCR proceeded for roughly 7 to 11 cycles. Through a template-switch adaptor with 12 random nucleotides, each cDNA molecule received a tag. TCRdb re-derived calls from the 5' RACE reads in MiXCR, one entry per CDR3 protein. This table has some 1.4 million distinct CDR3 sequences, 42% appearing once. CDR3 length equals 16 residues. Trimming cost V 5 bases and J 1 base, with 16 bases left between them. CDR1 and CDR2 from the germline V gene are MDHEN and SYDVKM. Sequencing used blood. This receptor was obtained from a woman between 18 and 29 years old in good health. V and J are TRBV28 and TRBJ2-3, with a possible D match to TRBD1 (5 bases). The DNA of the CDR3 is TGTGCCAGCAGTCCCCGAGGCAGGGTAGGCACAGATACGCAGTATTTT. As protein: CASSPRGRVGTDTQYF.